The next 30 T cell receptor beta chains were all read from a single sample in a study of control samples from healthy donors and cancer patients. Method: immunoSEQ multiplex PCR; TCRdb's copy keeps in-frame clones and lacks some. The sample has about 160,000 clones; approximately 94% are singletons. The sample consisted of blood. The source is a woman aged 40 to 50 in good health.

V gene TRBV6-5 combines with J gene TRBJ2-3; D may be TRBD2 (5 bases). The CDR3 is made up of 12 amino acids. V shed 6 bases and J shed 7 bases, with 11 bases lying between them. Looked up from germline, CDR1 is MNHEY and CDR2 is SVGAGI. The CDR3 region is CASSRTGHTQYF. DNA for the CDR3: TGTGCCAGCAGCCGGACTGGACATACGCAGTATTTT.

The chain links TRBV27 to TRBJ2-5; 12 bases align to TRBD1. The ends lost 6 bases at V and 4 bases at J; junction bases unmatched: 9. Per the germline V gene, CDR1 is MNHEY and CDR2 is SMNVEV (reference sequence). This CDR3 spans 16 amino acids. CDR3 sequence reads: CASSPSGTGGVETQYF. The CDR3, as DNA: TGTGCCAGCAGCCCTAGCGGGACAGGGGGCGTAGAGACCCAGTACTTC.

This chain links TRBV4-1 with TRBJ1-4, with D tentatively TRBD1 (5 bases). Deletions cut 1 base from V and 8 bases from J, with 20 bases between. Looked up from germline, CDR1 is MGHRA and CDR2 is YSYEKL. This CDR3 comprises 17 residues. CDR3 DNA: TGCGCCAGCAGCCAAGCATCTTTCAGGGACGTTCGCGAAAAACTGTTTTTT. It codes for CASSQASFRDVREKLFF.

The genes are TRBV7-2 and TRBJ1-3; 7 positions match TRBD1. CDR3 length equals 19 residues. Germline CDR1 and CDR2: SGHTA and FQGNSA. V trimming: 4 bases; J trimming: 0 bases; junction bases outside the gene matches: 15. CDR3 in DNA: TGTGCCAGCAGCTCCTCAAGCGGCAGGGGGTACCCCTCTGGAAACACCATATATTTT. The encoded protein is CASSSSSGRGYPSGNTIYF.

CDR3 nucleotides: TGCGCCAGCAGCGGGGGGGATGAGGGAAATACGCAGTATTTT. It is translated as CASSGGDEGNTQYF. V is TRBV5-1 and J is TRBJ2-3, with 7 positions matching TRBD2. CDR1 and CDR2 from the germline V gene are SGHRS and YFSETQ. The CDR3 contains 14 residues. With 4 bases clipped from V and 7 bases from J, the junction kept 9 bases outside the gene matches.

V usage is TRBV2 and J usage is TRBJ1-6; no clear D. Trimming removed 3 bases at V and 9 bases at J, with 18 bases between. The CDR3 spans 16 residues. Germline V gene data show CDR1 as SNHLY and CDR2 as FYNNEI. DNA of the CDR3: TGTGCCAGCAGTGATTACCGACCCGATAGCGGTTCACCCCTCCACTTT. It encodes CASSDYRPDSGSPLHF.

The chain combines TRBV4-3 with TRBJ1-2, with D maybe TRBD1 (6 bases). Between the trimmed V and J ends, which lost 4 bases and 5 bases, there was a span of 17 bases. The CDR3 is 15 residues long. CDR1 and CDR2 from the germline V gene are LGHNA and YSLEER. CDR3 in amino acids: CASSRGAGIKYGYTF. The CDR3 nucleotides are TGCGCCAGCAGCCGGGGGGCCGGGATTAAATATGGCTACACCTTC.

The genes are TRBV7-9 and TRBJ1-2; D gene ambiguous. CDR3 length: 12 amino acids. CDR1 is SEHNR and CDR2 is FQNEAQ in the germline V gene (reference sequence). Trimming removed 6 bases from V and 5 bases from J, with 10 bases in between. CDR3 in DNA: TGTGCCAGCAGTCCACAACAGTATGGCTACACCTTC. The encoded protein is CASSPQQYGYTF.

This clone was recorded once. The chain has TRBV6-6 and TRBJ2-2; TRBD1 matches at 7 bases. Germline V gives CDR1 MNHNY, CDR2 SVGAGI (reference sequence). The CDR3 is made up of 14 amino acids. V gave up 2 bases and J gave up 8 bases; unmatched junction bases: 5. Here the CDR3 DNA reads TGTGCCAGCAGTTACGAACAGGGGACGGGGGAGCTGTTTTTT. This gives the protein CASSYEQGTGELFF.

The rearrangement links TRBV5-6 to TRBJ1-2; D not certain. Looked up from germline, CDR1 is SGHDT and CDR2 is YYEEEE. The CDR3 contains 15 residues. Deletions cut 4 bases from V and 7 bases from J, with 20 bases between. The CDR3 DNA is TGTGCCAGCAGCCCCGAGCTATTCAAAAACCCTGGCTACACCTTC. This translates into CASSPELFKNPGYTF.

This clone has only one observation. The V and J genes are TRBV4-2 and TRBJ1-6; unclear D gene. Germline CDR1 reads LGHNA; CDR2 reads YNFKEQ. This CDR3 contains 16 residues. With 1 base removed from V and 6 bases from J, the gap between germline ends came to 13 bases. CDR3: CASSQARGPTNSPLHF. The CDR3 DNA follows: TGTGCCAGCAGCCAAGCGAGAGGACCCACTAATTCACCCCTCCACTTT.

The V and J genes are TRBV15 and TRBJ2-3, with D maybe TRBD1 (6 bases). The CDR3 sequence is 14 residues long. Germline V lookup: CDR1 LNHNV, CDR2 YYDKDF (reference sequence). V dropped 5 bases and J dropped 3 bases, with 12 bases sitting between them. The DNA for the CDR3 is TGTGCCACCAGCTCTTGGGGACAAACAGATACGCAGTATTTT. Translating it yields CATSSWGQTDTQYF.

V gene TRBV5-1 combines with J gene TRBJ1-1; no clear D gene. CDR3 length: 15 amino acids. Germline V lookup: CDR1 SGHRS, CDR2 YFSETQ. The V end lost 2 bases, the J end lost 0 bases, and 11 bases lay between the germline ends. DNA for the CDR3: TGCGCCAGCAGCTTTGTTCGAACCATGAACACTGAAGCTTTCTTT. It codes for CASSFVRTMNTEAFF.

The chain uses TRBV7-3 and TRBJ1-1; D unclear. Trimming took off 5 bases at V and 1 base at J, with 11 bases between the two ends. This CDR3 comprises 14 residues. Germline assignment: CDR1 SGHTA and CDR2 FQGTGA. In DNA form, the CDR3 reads TGTGCCAGCAGCCTGACCCCGTGGAACACTGAAGCTTTCTTT. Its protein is CASSLTPWNTEAFF. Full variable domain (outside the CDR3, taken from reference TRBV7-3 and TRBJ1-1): GAGVSQTPSNKVTEKGKYVELRCDPISGHTALYWYRQSLGQGPEFLIYFQGTGAADDSGLPNDRFFAVRPEGSVSTLKIQRTERGDSAVYLCASSLTPWNTEAFFGQGTRLTVV.

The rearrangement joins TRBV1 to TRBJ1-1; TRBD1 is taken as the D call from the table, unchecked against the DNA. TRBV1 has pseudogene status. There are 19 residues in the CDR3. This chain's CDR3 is CTSSSQDPGQRGFNTEAFF. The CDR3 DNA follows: TGCACCAGCAGCTCACAGGACCCGGGACAAAGAGGTTTTAACACTGAAGCTTTCTTT.

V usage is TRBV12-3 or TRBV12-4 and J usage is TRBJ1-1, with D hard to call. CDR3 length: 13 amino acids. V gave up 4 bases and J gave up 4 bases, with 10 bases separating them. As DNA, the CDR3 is TGTGCCAGCAGTTGGGCTGAGGGCACTGAAGCTTTCTTT. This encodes CASSWAEGTEAFF.

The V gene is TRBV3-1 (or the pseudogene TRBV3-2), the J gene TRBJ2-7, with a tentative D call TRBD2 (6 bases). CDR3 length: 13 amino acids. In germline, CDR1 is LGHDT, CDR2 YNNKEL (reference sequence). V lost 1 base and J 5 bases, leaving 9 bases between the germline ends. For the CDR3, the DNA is TGTGCCAGCAGCCAAGGACGGGGGAACGAGCAGTACTTC. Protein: CASSQGRGNEQYF.

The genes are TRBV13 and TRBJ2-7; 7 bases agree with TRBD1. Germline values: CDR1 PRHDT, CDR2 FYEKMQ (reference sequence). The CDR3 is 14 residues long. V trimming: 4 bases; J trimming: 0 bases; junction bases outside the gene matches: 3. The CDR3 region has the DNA TGTGCCAGCAGCTATGGGGACAGCTCCTACGAGCAGTACTTC. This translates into CASSYGDSSYEQYF.

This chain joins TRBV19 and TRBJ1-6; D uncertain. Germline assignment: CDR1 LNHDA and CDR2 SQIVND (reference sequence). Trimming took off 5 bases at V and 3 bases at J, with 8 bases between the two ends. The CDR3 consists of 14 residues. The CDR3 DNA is TGTGCCAGTAGTCCCGGAGGCTATAATTCACCCCTCCACTTT. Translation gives CASSPGGYNSPLHF.

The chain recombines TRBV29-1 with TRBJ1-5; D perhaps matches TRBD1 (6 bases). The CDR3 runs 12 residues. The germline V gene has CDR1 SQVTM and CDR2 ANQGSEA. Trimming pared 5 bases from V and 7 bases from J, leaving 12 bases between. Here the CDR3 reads CSVLTGNQPQHF. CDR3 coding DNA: TGCAGCGTTTTAACAGGGAACCAGCCCCAGCATTTT.

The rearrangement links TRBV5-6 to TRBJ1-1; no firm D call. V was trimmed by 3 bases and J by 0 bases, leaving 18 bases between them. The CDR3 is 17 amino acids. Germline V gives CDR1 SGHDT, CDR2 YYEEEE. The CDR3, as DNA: TGTGCCAGCAGCTCTATGACCTCCGGGCAGTTGAACACTGAAGCTTTCTTT. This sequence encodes CASSSMTSGQLNTEAFF. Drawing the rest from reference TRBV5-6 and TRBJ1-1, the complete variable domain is DAGVTQSPTHLIKTRGQQVTLRCSPKSGHDTVSWYQQALGQGPQFIFQYYEEEERQRGNFPDRFSGHQFPNYSSELNVNALLLGDSALYLCASSSMTSGQLNTEAFFGQGTRLTVV.

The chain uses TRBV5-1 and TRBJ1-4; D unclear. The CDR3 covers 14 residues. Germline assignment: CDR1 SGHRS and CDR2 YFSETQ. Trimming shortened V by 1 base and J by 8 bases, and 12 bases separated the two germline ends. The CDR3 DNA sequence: TGCGCCAGCAGCTTGCTCGGGAATCAGGAAAAACTGTTTTTT. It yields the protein CASSLLGNQEKLFF.

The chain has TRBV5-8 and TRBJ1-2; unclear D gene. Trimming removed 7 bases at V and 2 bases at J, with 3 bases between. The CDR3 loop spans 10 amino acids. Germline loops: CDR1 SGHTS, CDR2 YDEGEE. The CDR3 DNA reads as TGTGCCAGCGGAAACTATGGCTACACCTTC. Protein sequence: CASGNYGYTF. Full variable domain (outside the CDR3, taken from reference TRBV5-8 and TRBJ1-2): EAGVTQSPTHLIKTRGQQATLRCSPISGHTSVYWYQQALGLGLQFLLWYDEGEERNRGNFPPRFSGRQFPNYSSELNVNALELEDSALYLCASGNYGYTFGSGTRLTVV.

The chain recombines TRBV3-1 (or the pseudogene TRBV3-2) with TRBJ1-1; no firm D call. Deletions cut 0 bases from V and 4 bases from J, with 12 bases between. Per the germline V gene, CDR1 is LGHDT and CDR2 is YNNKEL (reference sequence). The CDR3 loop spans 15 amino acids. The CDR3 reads CASSQERGRSTEAFF. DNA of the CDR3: TGTGCCAGCAGCCAAGAGAGAGGCAGGAGCACTGAAGCTTTCTTT.

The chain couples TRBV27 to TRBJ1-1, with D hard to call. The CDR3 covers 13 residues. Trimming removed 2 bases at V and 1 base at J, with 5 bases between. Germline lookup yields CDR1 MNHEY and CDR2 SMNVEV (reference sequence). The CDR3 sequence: CASSLGRNTEAFF. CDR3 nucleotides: TGTGCCAGCAGTTTAGGCAGGAACACTGAAGCTTTCTTT.

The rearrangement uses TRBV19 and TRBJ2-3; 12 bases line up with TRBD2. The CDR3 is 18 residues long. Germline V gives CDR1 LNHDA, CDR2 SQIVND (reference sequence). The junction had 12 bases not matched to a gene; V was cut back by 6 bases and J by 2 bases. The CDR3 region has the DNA TGTGCCAGTAGCTATGAGACTAGCGGGAGTGGCCTCACAGATACGCAGTATTTT. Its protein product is CASSYETSGSGLTDTQYF. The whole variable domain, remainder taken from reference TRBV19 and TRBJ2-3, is DGGITQSPKYLFRKEGQNVTLSCEQNLNHDAMYWYRQDPGQGLRLIYYSQIVNDFQKGDIAEGYSVSREKKESFPLTVTSAQKNPTAFYLCASSYETSGSGLTDTQYFGPGTRLTVL.

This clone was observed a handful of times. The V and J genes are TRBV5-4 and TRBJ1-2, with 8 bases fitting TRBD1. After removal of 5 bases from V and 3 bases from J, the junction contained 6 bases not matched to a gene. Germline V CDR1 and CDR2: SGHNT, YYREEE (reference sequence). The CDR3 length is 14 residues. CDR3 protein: CASRDRGPHYGYTF. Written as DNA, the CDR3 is TGTGCCAGCAGAGACAGGGGACCCCACTATGGCTACACCTTC.

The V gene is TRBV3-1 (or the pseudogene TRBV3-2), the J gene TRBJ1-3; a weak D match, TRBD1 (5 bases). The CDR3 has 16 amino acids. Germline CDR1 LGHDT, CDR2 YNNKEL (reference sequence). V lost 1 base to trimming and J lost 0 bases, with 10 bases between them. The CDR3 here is CASSQGDGGSGNTIYF. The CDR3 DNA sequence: TGTGCCAGCAGCCAAGGGGACGGGGGCTCTGGAAACACCATATATTTT.

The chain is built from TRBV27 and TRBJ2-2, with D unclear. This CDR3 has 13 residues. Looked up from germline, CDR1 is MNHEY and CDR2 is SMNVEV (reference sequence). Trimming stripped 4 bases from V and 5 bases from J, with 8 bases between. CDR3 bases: TGTGCCAGCAGTTGGGATGGTACCGGGGAGCTGTTTTTT. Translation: CASSWDGTGELFF.

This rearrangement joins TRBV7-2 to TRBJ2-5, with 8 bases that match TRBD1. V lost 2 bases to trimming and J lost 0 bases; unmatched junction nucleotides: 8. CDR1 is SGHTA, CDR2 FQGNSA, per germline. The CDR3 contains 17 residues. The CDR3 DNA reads TGTGCCAGCAGCTTATCGAACAGGGGGGAGTACCAAGAGACCCAGTACTTC. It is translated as CASSLSNRGEYQETQYF.